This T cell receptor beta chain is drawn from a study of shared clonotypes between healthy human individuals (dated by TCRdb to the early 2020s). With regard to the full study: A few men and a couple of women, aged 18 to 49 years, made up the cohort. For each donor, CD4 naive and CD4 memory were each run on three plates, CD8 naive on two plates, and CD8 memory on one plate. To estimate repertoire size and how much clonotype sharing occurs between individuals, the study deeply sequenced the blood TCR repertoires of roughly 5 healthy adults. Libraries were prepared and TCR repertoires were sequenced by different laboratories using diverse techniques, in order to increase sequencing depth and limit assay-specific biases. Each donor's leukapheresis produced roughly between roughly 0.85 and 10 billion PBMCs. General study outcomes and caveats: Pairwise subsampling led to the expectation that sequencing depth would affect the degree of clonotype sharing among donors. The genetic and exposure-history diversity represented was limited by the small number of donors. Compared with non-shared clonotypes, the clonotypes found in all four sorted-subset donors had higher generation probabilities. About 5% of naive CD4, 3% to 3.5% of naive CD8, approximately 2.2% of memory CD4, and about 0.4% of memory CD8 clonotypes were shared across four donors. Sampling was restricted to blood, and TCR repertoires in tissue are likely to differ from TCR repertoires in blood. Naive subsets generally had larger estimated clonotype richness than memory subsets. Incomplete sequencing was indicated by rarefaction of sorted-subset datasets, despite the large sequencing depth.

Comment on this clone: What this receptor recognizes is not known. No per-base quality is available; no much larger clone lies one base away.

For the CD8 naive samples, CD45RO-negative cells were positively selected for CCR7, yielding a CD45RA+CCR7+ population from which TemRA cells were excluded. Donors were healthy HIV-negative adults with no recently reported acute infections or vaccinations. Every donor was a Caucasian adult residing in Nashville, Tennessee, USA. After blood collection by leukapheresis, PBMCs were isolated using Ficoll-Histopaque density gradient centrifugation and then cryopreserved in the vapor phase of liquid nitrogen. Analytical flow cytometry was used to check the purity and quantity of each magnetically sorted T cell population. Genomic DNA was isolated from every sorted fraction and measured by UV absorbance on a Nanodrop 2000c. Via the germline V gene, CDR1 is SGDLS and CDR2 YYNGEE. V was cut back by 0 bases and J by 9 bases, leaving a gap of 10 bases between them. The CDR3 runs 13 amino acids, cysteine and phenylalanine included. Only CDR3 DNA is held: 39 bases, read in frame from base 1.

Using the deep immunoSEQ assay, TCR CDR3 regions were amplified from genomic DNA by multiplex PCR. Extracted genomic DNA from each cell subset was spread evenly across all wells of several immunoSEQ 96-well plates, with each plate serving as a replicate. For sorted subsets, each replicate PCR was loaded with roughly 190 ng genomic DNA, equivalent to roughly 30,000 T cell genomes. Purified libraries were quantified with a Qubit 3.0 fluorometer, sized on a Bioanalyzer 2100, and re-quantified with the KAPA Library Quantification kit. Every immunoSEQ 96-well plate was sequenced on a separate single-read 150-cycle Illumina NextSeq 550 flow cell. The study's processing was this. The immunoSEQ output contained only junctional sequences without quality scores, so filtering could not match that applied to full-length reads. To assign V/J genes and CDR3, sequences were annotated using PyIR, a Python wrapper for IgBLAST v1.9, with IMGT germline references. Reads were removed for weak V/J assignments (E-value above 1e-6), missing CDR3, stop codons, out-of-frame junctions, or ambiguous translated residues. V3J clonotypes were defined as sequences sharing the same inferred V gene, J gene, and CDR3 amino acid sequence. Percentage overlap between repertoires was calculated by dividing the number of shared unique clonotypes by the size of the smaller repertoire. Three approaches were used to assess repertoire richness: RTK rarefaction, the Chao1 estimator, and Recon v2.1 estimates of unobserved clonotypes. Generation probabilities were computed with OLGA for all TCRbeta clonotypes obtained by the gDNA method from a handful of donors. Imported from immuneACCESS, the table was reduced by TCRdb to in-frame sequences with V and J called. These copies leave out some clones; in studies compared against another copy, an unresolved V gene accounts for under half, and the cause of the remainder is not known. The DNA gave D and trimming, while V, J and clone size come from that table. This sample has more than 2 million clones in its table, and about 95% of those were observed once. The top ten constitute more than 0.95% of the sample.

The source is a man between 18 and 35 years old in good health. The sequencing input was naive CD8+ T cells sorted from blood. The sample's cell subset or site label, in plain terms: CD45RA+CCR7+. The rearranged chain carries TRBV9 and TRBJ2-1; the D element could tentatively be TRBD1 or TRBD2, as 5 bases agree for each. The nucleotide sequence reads TGTGCCAGCAGCGTAGTTTGGGGGACTGAGCAGTTCTTC. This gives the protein CASSVVWGTEQFF.